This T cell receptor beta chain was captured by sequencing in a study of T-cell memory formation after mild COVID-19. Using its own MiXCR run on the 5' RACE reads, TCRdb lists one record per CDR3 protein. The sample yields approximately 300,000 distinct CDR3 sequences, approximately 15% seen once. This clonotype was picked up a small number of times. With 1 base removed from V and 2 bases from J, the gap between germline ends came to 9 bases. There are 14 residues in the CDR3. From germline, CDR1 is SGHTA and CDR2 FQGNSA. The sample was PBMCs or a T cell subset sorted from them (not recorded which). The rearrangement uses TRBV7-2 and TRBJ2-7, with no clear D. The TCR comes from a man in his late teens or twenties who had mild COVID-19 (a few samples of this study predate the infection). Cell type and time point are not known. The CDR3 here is CASSLGLGTYEQYV. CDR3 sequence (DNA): TGTGCCAGCAGCTTAGGCCTGGGAACCTACGAGCAGTACGTC.